This T cell receptor beta chain was captured by sequencing in a study of Graves' ophthalmopathy and Graves' hyperthyroidism. Study background: Stable hyperthyroidism was defined by absence of ophthalmopathy within 18 months of follow-up.

This clonotype was counted ten times or more. Antigen specificity is unknown. Findings of the study overall: A 13-signature model separated ophthalmopathy from stable hyperthyroidism, just under 90% sensitivity, just over 80% specificity. Thyroid clonotypes that were expanded above 0.001 frequency mostly also appeared in blood.

Amplification targeted the TCR beta CDR3 regions, with RNA transcripts as the source material. First-round RT-PCR relied on HTBI primers, and a second-round multiplex PCR came next. One entry per CDR3 protein results from TCRdb running MiXCR on the multiplex PCR reads. The sample holds 450,000 to 600,000 distinct CDR3 sequences; about 35% are singletons and the top ten take approximately 4.1%. This clonotype was obtained from an adult man with Graves' hyperthyroidism. Sequencing was done on a sample of peripheral blood or thyroid tissue (not recorded which).

The CDR3 DNA is TGTGCCAGCAGCACCCAGGGGAACTATGGCTACACCTTC. It encodes CASSTQGNYGYTF. The chain is built from TRBV9 and TRBJ1-2; tentative D call: TRBD1 (6 bases). Looked up from germline, CDR1 is SGDLS and CDR2 is YYNGEE. Trimming pared 4 bases from V and 2 bases from J, leaving 9 bases between. This CDR3 comprises 13 residues.